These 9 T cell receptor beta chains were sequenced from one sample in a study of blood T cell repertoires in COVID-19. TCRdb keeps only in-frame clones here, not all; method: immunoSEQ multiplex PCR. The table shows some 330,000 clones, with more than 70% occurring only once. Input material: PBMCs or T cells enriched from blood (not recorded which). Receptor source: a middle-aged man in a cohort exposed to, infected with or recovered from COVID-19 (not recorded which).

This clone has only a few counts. The CDR3 sequence: CATSDGVAGGKNNEQFF. DNA for the CDR3: TGTGCCACCAGTGATGGGGTAGCGGGAGGTAAGAACAATGAGCAGTTCTTC. The chain links TRBV24-1 to TRBJ2-1; 10 bases are shared with TRBD2. V dropped 3 bases and J dropped 5; count of bases not matched to a gene: 9. Germline loops: CDR1 KGHDR, CDR2 SFDVKD. The CDR3 has 17 residues.

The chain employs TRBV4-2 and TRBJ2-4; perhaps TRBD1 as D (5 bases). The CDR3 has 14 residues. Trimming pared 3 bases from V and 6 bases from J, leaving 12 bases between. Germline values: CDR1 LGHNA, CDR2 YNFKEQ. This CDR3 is CASSQVTDSNIQYF. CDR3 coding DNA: TGTGCCAGCAGCCAGGTGACAGACTCAAACATTCAGTACTTC.

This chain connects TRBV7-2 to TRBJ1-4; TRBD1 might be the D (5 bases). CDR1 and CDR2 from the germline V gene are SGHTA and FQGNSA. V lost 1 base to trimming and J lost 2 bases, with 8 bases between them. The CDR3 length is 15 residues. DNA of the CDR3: TGTGCCAGCAGCTTAGGGGGGGGGACTAATGAAAAACTGTTTTTT. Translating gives CASSLGGGTNEKLFF. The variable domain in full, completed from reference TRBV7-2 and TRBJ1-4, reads GAGVSQSPSNKVTEKGKDVELRCDPISGHTALYWYRQSLGQGLEFLIYFQGNSAPDKSGLPSDRFSAERTGGSVSTLTIQRTQQEDSAVYLCASSLGGGTNEKLFFGSGTQLSVL.

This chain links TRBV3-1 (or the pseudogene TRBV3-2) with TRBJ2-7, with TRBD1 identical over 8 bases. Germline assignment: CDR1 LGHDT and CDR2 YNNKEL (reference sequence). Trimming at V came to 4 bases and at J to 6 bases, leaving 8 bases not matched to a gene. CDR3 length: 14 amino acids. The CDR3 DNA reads TGTGCCAGCAGCCTTGGACAGGGTAAAGGCGAGCAGTACTTC. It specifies CASSLGQGKGEQYF.

Here the CDR3 DNA reads TGTGCCAGCAGCTTAGCCCTCCAAGAGACCCAGTACTTC. Residues: CASSLALQETQYF. This chain links TRBV11-2 with TRBJ2-5; no definite D call. This CDR3 comprises 13 residues. The germline CDR1 and CDR2 sequences are SGHAT and FQNNGV. V was cut by 1 base and J by 1 base, with 4 bases left in between.

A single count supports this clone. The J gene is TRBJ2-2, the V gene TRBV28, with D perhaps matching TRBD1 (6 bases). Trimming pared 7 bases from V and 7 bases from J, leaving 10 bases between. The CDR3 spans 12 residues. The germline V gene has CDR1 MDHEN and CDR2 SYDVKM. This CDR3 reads CASMGAGGELFF. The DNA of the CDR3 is TGTGCCAGCATGGGGGCTGGCGGGGAGCTGTTTTTT.

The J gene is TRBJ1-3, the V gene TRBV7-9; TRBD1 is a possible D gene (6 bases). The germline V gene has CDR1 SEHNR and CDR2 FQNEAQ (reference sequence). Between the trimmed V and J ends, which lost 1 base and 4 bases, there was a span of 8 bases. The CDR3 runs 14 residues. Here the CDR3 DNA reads TGTGCCAGCAGCTTAGGCGGACAGGGAAACACCATATATTTT. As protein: CASSLGGQGNTIYF. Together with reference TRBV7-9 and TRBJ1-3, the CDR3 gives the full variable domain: DTGVSQNPRHKITKRGQNVTFRCDPISEHNRLYWYRQTLGQGPEFLTYFQNEAQLEKSRLLSDRFSAERPKGSFSTLEIQRTEQGDSAMYLCASSLGGQGNTIYFGEGSWLTVV.

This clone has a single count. CDR3 protein: CASSSSDSLTTNEKLFF. The DNA of the CDR3 is TGTGCCAGCAGTTCCTCGGACTCCCTTACAACTAATGAAAAACTGTTTTTT. This sequence joins TRBV27 and TRBJ1-4, with D uncertain. V lost 4 bases to trimming and J lost 0 bases, with 15 bases between them. Germline V lookup: CDR1 MNHEY, CDR2 SMNVEV (reference sequence). This CDR3 region has 17 residues. Based on the CDR3 plus reference TRBV27 and TRBJ1-4, the full variable domain is EAQVTQNPRYLITVTGKKLTVTCSQNMNHEYMSWYRQDPGLGLRQIYYSMNVEVTDKGDVPEGYKVSRKEKRNFPLILESPSPNQTSLYFCASSSSDSLTTNEKLFFGSGTQLSVL.

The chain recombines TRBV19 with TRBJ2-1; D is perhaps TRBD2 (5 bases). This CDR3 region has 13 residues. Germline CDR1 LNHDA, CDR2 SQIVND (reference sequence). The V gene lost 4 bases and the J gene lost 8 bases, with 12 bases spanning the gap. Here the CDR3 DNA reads TGTGCCAGTAGTACGCGGGCTAGGGATGAGCAGTTCTTC. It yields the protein CASSTRARDEQFF.